This TCR beta chain was sequenced during a study of cytomegalovirus exposure and HLA in healthy donors. Overall study: The study placed about 81% of its approximately 400 genotyped donors in the Caucasian-associated ancestry cluster.

Regarding the study as a whole: For most TCR sequences rarity was the rule, although some public TCRs occurred in many donors. When a later analysis was performed, an Asian-associated ancestry cluster reportedly had fewer N-insertions than the roughly 700-donor mean.

This CDR3 spans 14 amino acids. Germline CDR1 SQVTM, CDR2 ANQGSEA. On this clone: The target antigen is unknown. One end of the junction varies from germline; a read error may be responsible.

Amplification used 60 Vbeta primers and 13 Jbeta primers. TCRdb keeps only in-frame clones here, not all; method: immunoSEQ multiplex PCR. The sample lists some 99,000 clones, approximately 79% occurring once. Sample: PBMCs. The receptor comes from a male donor in good health and CMV-seronegative. The V call is TRBV29-1, the J call TRBJ2-1; tentatively, D is TRBD1 (5 bases). CDR3 protein: CSVGVTASFNEQFF. In DNA, the CDR3 is TGCAGCGTTGGGGTGACAGCATCCTTCAATGAGCAGTTCTTC.